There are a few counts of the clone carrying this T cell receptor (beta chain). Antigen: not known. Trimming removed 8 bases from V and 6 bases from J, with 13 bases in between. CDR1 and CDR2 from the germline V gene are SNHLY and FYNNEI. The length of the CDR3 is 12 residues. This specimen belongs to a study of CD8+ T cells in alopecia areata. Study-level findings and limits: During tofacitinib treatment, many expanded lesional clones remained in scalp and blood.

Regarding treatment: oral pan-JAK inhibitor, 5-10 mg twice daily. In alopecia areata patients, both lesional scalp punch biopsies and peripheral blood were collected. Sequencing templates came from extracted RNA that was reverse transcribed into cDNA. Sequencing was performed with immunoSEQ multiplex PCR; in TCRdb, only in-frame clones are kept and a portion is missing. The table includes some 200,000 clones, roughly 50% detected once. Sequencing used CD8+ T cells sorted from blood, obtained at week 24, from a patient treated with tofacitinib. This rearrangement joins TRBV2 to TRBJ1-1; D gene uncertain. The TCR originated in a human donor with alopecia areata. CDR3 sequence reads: CASLEGNPEAFF. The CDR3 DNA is TGTGCCAGCTTGGAGGGTAATCCTGAAGCTTTCTTT.